The T cell receptor beta chain described here comes from a study of shared clonotypes between healthy human individuals. Points from the study as a whole: Owing to a small donor count, the genetic and exposure-history diversity represented was limited. Across a handful of donors, naive CD4 shared roughly 5%, naive CD8 under 4%, memory CD4 2% to 2.5%, memory CD8 0.4% to 0.5%. Relative to clonotypes present in all four donors, those not shared had lower generation probabilities. Sampling included only blood; tissue repertoires likely differ.

This CDR3 comprises 13 residues. Germline trimming cut 10 bases from V and 10 bases from J; bases unmatched to any gene: 6. Germline CDR1 reads MNHEY; CDR2 reads SMNVEV (reference sequence). Sequenced by immunoSEQ multiplex PCR; TCRdb stores in-frame clones only, minus some. The sample records roughly 2.1 million clones, more than 85% being singletons. On this clone itself: Its antigen remains unknown.

Positively selected for CCR7, the CD45RO-negative cells used as naive CD8 cells excluded terminally differentiated effector memory CD45RA+ cells. The clonotype comes from a man aged 18 to 30 in good health. Some clones in this sample may be carry-over from other donors' samples. The sequenced sample consisted of naive CD8+ T cells from PBMCs. The chain is built from TRBV27 and TRBJ2-1; 14 bases fit TRBD2. CDR3 DNA: TGTGCCACCGGACTAGCGGGAGGCGGCGAGCAGTTCTTC. It yields the protein CATGLAGGGEQFF.